What follows are 20 T cell receptor beta chains derived from one specimen sequenced in a study of blood T cell repertoires in COVID-19. The data were produced by immunoSEQ multiplex PCR, yet TCRdb's version contains in-frame clones alone and is incomplete. The sample includes around 200,000 clones, about 85% of them seen just once. The sample comprised PBMCs or T cells enriched from blood (not recorded which). The receptors come from a man aged 35-49 years who had recovered from COVID-19.

To note about this clone: Mismatch with germline at one junction end may stem from a read error. The rearrangement joins TRBV6-5 to TRBJ2-7; 8 bases align to TRBD1. CDR3 size: 16 residues. CDR1 and CDR2 (germline): MNHEY, SVGAGI. In nucleotides, the CDR3 is TGTGCCAGCAGTAACTCCGACAGGGGTGCATCCTACGAGCAGTACTTC. Its translation is CASSNSDRGASYEQYF.

This chain joins TRBV20-1 and TRBJ2-7; 9 bases match TRBD2. Germline loops: CDR1 DFQATT, CDR2 SNEGSKA (reference sequence). The CDR3 loop spans 15 amino acids. Trimming removed 3 bases from V and 5 bases from J; junction bases left unmatched: 11. In nucleotides, the CDR3 is TGCAGTGCTAGTCTAGGGTCTAGCGGGACCAACGAGCAGTACTTC. This gives the protein CSASLGSSGTNEQYF.

A few counts support this clone. CDR3 residues: CASSSTGLGTQYF. In nucleotides, the CDR3 is TGTGCCAGCAGTTCGACAGGGTTGGGGACCCAGTACTTC. The J gene is TRBJ2-5, the V gene TRBV12-3 or TRBV12-4, with 7 bases lining up with TRBD1. Trimming removed 4 bases from V and 7 bases from J; junction bases left unmatched: 6. This CDR3 contains 13 residues.

The chain has TRBV27 and TRBJ1-2, with D possibly matching TRBD1 (5 bases). The CDR3 runs to 14 residues. V was pared by 5 bases and J by 4 bases, with 14 bases between. Germline CDR1 reads MNHEY; CDR2 reads SMNVEV (reference sequence). The CDR3 region has the DNA TGTGCCAGCAGTAAACAGGAGGGCTCCTATGGCTACACCTTC. Residues: CASSKQEGSYGYTF.

The chain uses TRBV4-1 and TRBJ2-3, with TRBD2 matching 14 bases. There are 19 residues in the CDR3. V lost 4 bases, J lost 4 bases, and 13 bases stayed unmatched. CDR1 and CDR2 (germline): MGHRA, YSYEKL. For the CDR3, the DNA is TGCGCCAGCAGCCGAAAAACAACCGGGACTAGCGGGAGTGCAGATACGCAGTATTTT. Protein product: CASSRKTTGTSGSADTQYF.

This chain uses TRBV30 with TRBJ1-4; D might be TRBD1 (5 bases). CDR3 length: 13 residues. Germline CDR1 reads GTSNPN; CDR2 reads SVGIG (reference sequence). The V and J ends lost 2 bases and 4 bases respectively, with 8 bases between them. The CDR3 DNA follows: TGTGCCTGGAGTAGGGGCCTTAATGAAAAACTGTTTTTT. Translated: CAWSRGLNEKLFF.

The chain couples TRBV5-4 to TRBJ2-7; no firm D call. The germline gives CDR1 SGHNT, CDR2 YYREEE (reference sequence). The CDR3 covers 13 residues. V lost 4 bases to trimming and J lost 0 bases, with 8 bases between them. This chain's CDR3 is CASSEQDSYEQYF. CDR3 DNA sequence: TGTGCCAGCAGCGAGCAAGACTCCTACGAGCAGTACTTC.

The genes are TRBV5-1 and TRBJ2-5, with 12 nucleotides matching TRBD2. The J segment lost 2 bases and the V segment lost 3 bases, leaving 17 bases of the junction unmatched. Germline loops: CDR1 SGHRS, CDR2 YFSETQ. CDR3 length: 20 amino acids. The CDR3 region is CASSWQTGVLAGGRQETQYF. As DNA, the CDR3 is TGCGCCAGCAGCTGGCAAACAGGGGTCCTAGCGGGAGGGCGGCAAGAGACCCAGTACTTC.

This clone is deemed large. The genes are TRBV21-1 and TRBJ2-2; the table's D call, TRBD1, was not checked against the DNA. TRBV21-1 is given as a pseudogene. This CDR3 is 15 amino acids long. CDR3 DNA: TGTGCCAGCAGCAAAGGGACAGCGAACACCGGGGAGCTGTTTTTT. The encoded protein is CASSKGTANTGELFF.

This clone showed up just a few times. This CDR3 reads CASSPTGIQPQHF. CDR3 DNA: TGTGCCAGCAGCCCCACAGGGATTCAGCCCCAGCATTTT. This chain uses TRBV7-2 with TRBJ1-5; maybe TRBD1 (6 bases). V lost 5 bases, J lost 6 bases, and 11 bases lay in between. This CDR3 contains 13 residues. Germline CDR1 and CDR2: SGHTA and FQGNSA.

The gene calls are TRBV19 and TRBJ1-6, with D maybe TRBD1 (6 bases). Germline CDR1 and CDR2: LNHDA and SQIVND (reference sequence). This CDR3 comprises 14 residues. The V and J ends lost 7 bases and 13 bases respectively, with 20 bases between them. The CDR3 DNA sequence: TGTGCCAGTAATACAGGGAACCGCGTTAGTCCCCTCCACTTT. Protein: CASNTGNRVSPLHF.

V and J are TRBV6-5 and TRBJ1-1; D unresolved. Germline assignment: CDR1 MNHEY and CDR2 SVGAGI. This CDR3 is built from 15 residues. V lost 2 bases and J 1 base, leaving 11 bases between the germline ends. The DNA for the CDR3 is TGTGCCAGCAGTTACGGCGGGCAGCCGAACACTGAAGCTTTCTTT. It codes for CASSYGGQPNTEAFF.

The chain carries TRBV5-1 and TRBJ2-7; TRBD2 matches 12 bases. V lost 3 bases to trimming and J lost 6 bases; unmatched junction nucleotides: 7. This CDR3 has 15 residues. CDR1 and CDR2 from the germline V gene are SGHRS and YFSETQ. This CDR3 is CASSSWTSGTSEQYF. CDR3 nucleotides: TGCGCCAGCAGCTCGTGGACTAGCGGGACCTCCGAGCAGTACTTC.

V gene TRBV6-5 combines with J gene TRBJ1-6, with 7 bases lining up with TRBD1. V was clipped by 7 bases and J by 7 bases; unmatched bases: 7. This CDR3 is 14 amino acids long. The V gene's germline CDR1 is MNHEY and CDR2 SVGAGI. CDR3 DNA: TGTGCCAGCACCTGGACAGGCGAGAATTCACCCCTCCACTTT. It specifies CASTWTGENSPLHF.

The sample holds a few counts of this clone. The rearrangement links TRBV30 to TRBJ2-7, with D possibly matching TRBD1 (5 bases). Trimming shortened V by 1 base and J by 2 bases, and 9 bases separated the two germline ends. Germline CDR1 and CDR2: GTSNPN and SVGIG (reference sequence). This CDR3 is built from 13 residues. The CDR3 nucleotides read TGTGCCTGGAGTGGCAGGGCCGCCTACGAGCAGTACTTC. Translating it yields CAWSGRAAYEQYF.

The rearrangement joins TRBV4-1 to TRBJ2-3; 8 positions match TRBD1. The CDR3 runs 17 residues. Looked up from germline, CDR1 is MGHRA and CDR2 is YSYEKL. V shed 2 bases, J shed 9 bases, and the junction held 16 bases outside the gene matches. CDR3 sequence: CASSQRLSGQAAQTQYF. For the CDR3, the DNA is TGCGCCAGCAGCCAAAGGCTATCGGGACAGGCCGCGCAGACGCAGTATTTT.

The V and J genes are TRBV24-1 and TRBJ2-3, with D perhaps matching TRBD2 (5 bases). Germline V CDR1 and CDR2: KGHDR, SFDVKD. This CDR3 spans 13 amino acids. Trimming stripped 5 bases from V and 9 bases from J, with 14 bases between. The CDR3 region is CATSVHEGRTQYF. The CDR3 region has the DNA TGTGCCACCAGTGTTCACGAGGGTCGGACGCAGTATTTT.

This sequence joins TRBV12-5 and TRBJ2-1; possible D gene TRBD2, 5 bases. Trimming took 2 bases from V and 6 from J, leaving 26 bases between them. Germline V gene sequence: CDR1 LGHNT, CDR2 FRNRAP. The CDR3 is 19 amino acids. This CDR3 is CASGLLSRWSGTALNEQFF. As DNA, the CDR3 is TGTGCTAGTGGTTTGCTGAGTCGTTGGAGCGGAACGGCGCTCAATGAGCAGTTCTTC.

The J gene is TRBJ2-7, the V gene TRBV21-1; the D segment call TRBD2 is taken from the table without a DNA check. TRBV21-1 is assigned pseudogene status. CDR3 length equals 16 residues. Here the CDR3 DNA reads TGTGCCACGGCCGTAATTGACGGAGCCTGCGTCTACGAGCAGTACTTC. Residues: CATAVIDGACVYEQYF.

With respect to this clone: The germline gene is not matched at one end of the junction; a read error may be the cause. The genes are TRBV12-3 or TRBV12-4 and TRBJ1-1, with D perhaps matching TRBD1 (5 bases). The CDR3 totals 12 residues. CDR3 DNA sequence: TGTGCCAGCAGTTTTTCGATACAGGATCGAGCCTTT. The encoded protein is CASSFSIQDRAF.